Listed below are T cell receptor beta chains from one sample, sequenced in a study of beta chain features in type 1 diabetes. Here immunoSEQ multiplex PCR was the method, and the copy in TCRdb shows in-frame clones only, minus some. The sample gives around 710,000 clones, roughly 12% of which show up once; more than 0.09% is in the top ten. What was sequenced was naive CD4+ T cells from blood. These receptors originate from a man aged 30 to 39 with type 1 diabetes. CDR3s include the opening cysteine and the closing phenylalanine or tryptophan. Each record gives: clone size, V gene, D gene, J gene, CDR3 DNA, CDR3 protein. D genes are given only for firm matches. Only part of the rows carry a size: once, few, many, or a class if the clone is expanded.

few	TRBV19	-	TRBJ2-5	TGTGCCAGTAGTATCAGCGCTAGGTACCAAGAGACCCAGTACTTC	CASSISARYQETQYF
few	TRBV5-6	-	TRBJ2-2	TGTGCCAGCAGCTTGAACACCGGGGAGCTGTTTTTT	CASSLNTGELFF
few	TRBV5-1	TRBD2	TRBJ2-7	TGCGCCAGCAGCTTGGAGCGGGGCTCCTACGAGCAGTACTTC	CASSLERGSYEQYF
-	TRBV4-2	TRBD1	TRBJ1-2	TGTGCCAGCAGCCATGACAGGGAAGGCTACACCTTC	CASSHDREGYTF
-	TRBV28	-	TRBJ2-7	TGTGCCAGCGGCCGGGACGGTCTTGGGGAGCAGTACTTC	CASGRDGLGEQYF
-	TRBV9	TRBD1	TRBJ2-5	TGTGCCAGCAGCGAAAGGGACAGGGGGCCAATGGCCCCCAGGGAGACCCAGTACTTC	CASSERDRGPMAPRETQYF
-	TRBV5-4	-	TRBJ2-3	TGTGCCAGCAGCGCAGGTCCCGAGAAGACCCGTACAGATACGCAGTATTTT	CASSAGPEKTRTDTQYF
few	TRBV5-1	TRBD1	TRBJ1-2	TGCGCCAGCAGCTTGGACGGGACAGGGCCCGACTATGGCTACACCTTC	CASSLDGTGPDYGYTF
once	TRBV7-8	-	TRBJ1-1	TGTGCCAGCAGTTTAGGGACCGCTGAAGCTTTCTTT	CASSLGTAEAFF
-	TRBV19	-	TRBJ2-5	TGTGCCAGTAGTATATCAGGGGAGACCCAGTACTTC	CASSISGETQYF
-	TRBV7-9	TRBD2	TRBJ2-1	TGTGCCAGCAGCTTAGCGGGACTAGCGGAGGAGCAGTTCTTC	CASSLAGLAEEQFF
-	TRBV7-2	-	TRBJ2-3	TGTGCCAGCAGCTCTTTCGGAGGGGATACGCAGTATTTT	CASSSFGGDTQYF
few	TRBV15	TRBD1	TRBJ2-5	TGTGCCACCAGCAGAGTCCCGGACAGGGGGGAGACCCAGTACTTC	CATSRVPDRGETQYF
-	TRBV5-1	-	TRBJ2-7	TGCGCCAGCCGGGGGACACTGGAGGGCTACGAGCAGTACTTC	CASRGTLEGYEQYF
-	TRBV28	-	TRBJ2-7	TGTGCCAGCAGGCCCACGGGGGAGTACGAGCAGTACTTC	CASRPTGEYEQYF
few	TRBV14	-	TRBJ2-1	TGTGCCAGCAGCCCCCTCGACAATGAGCAGTTCTTC	CASSPLDNEQFF
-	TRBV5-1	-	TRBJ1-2	TGCGCCAGCAGCTTGGCCCCAGCAGGTTATGGCTACACCTTC	CASSLAPAGYGYTF
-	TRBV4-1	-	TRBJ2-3	TGCGCCAGCAGCCAAGTGGGGGTGAGCACAGATACGCAGTATTTT	CASSQVGVSTDTQYF
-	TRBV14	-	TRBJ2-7	TGTGCCAGCAGCTTCGACGGAGCCTACGAGCAGTACTTC	CASSFDGAYEQYF
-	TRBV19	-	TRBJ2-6	TGTGCCAGTAGTATCGACAGCACCTCTGGGGCCAACGTCCTGACTTTC	CASSIDSTSGANVLTF
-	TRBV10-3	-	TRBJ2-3	TGTGCCATCAGTGACGGGATCACAGATACGCAGTATTTT	CAISDGITDTQYF
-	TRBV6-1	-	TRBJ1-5	TGTGCCAGCACCGAGCCCGGGTATCAGCCCCAGCATTTT	CASTEPGYQPQHF
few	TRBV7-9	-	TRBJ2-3	TGTGCCAGCAGCCTCTCTACTGACACAGATACGCAGTATTTT	CASSLSTDTDTQYF
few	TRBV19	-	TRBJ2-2	TGTGCCAGTAGTATAGATCGGAGGTTTGGGACCGGGGAGCTGTTTTTT	CASSIDRRFGTGELFF
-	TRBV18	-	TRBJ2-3	TGTGCCAGCTCACCACTAGCTCAGGGAGTGGCCGATACGCAGTATTTT	CASSPLAQGVADTQYF
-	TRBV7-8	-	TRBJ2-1	TGTGCCAGCAGCTTAGTGGCGGGGGCCCTCAATGAGCAGTTCTTC	CASSLVAGALNEQFF